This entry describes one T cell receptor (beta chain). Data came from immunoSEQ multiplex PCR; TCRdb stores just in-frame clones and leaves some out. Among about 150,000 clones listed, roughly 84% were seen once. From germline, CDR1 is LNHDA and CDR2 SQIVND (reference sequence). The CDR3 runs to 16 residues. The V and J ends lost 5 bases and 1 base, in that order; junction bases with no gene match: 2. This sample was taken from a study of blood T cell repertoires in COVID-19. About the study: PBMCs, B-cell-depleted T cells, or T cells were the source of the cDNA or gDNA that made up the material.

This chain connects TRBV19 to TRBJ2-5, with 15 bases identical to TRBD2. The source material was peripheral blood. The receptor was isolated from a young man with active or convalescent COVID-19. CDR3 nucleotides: TGTGCCAGTAGTGGGGGACTAGCGGGAGGCCAAGAGACCCAGTACTTC. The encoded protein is CASSGGLAGGQETQYF.